Described below is a single T cell receptor beta chain sequence and its context. These data are taken from a study of blood T cell repertoires in COVID-19. V shed 5 bases and J 12 bases; nucleotides not matched to a gene: 16. Germline CDR1 is MNHEY and CDR2 is SMNVEV (reference sequence). This CDR3 has 15 amino acids. Sequencing used immunoSEQ multiplex PCR; TCRdb keeps in-frame clones, though not all of them. The data contain 400,000 to 500,000 clones, roughly 89% of them singletons. Sequences were obtained from peripheral blood. The V and J genes are TRBV27 and TRBJ2-1; 7 bases match TRBD2. The origin of this receptor is a woman aged 25 to 39 with active or convalescent COVID-19. CDR3 region: CASSALREGLGGQFF. CDR3 sequence (DNA): TGTGCCAGCAGTGCGTTGCGAGAAGGACTAGGTGGGCAGTTCTTC.